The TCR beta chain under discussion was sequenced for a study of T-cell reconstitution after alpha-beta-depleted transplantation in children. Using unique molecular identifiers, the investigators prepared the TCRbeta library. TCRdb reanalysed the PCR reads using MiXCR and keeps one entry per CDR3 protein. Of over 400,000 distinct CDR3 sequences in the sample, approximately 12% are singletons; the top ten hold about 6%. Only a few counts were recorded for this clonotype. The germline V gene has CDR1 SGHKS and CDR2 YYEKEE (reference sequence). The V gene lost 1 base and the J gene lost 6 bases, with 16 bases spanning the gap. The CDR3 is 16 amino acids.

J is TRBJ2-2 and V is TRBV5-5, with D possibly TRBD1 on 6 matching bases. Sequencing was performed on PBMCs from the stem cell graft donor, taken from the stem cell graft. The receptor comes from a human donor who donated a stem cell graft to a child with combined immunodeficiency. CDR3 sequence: CASSLIGTLKAGELFF. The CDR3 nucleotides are TGTGCCAGCAGCTTGATCGGGACACTCAAAGCCGGGGAGCTGTTTTTT.